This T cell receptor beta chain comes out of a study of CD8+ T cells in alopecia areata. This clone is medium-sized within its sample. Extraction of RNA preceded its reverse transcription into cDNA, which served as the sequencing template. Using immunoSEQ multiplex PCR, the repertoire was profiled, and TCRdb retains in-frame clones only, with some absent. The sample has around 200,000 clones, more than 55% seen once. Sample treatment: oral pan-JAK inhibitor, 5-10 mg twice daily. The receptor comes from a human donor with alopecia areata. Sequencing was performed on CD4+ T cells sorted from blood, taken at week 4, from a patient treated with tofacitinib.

The CDR3 region is CASSLALGEQYF. As DNA, the CDR3 is TGTGCCAGCAGCTTAGCGCTGGGCGAGCAGTACTTC. V gene TRBV7-2 combines with J gene TRBJ2-7; D remains ambiguous. CDR1 is SGHTA and CDR2 is FQGNSA in the germline V gene. The CDR3 spans 12 residues. Trimming took 0 bases from V and 6 from J, leaving 6 bases between them.